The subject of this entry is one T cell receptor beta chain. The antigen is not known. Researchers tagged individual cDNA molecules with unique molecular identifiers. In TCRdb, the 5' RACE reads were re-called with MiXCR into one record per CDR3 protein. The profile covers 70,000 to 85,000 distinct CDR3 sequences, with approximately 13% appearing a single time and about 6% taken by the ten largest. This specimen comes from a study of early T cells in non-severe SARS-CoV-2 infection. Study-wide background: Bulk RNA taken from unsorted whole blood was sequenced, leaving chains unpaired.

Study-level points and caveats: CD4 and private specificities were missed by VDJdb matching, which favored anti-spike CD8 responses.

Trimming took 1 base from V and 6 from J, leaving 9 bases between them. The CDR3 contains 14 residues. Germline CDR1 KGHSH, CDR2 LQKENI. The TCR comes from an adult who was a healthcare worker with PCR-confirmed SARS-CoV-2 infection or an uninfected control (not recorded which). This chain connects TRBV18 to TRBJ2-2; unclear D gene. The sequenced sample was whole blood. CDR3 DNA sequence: TGTGCCAGCTCACCACAAGCCGGTGCCGGGGAGCTGTTTTTT. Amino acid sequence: CASSPQAGAGELFF.